The rows below give T cell receptor beta chains drawn from one sample of a study of CD8+ T cells in alopecia areata. Clones were sequenced by immunoSEQ multiplex PCR, and TCRdb holds only the in-frame ones, with some missing. This sample carries 100,000 to 120,000 clones, 55% to 60% of them seen once, and the ten largest clones take about 3.4%. The sample was CD4+ T cells sorted from blood, taken at week 24, from a patient treated with tofacitinib. All receptors come from a human donor with alopecia areata. The CDR3 runs from the conserved cysteine through the conserved F or W. D genes are given only for firm matches. Clone size is stated in some rows and not others, as once, few, many or a class when expanded.

j_call clone_size d_call cdr3_length v_call cdr3_nt cdr3_aa
TRBJ2-6 NA NA 15 TRBV6-1 TGTGCCAGCAGTGAATACCTCTCTGGGGCCAACGTCCTGACTTTC CASSEYLSGANVLTF
TRBJ1-1 NA NA 11 TRBV30 TGTGCCTGGAGGGTCCCCGGGTCCGCTAGATTT CAWRVPGSARF
TRBJ2-1 NA TRBD2 15 TRBV6-5 TGTGCCAGCAGGATCGGGACTAGCGGATACAATGAGCAGTTCTTC CASRIGTSGYNEQFF
TRBJ1-1 NA NA 14 TRBV29-1 TGCAGCGCCCGGGACGGAACAACGAACACTGAAGCTTTCTTT CSARDGTTNTEAFF
TRBJ1-2 NA NA 14 TRBV7-8 TGTGCCAGCAGTAGTTCGGAATTGTCCTATGGCTACACCTTC CASSSSELSYGYTF
TRBJ2-1 NA TRBD2 15 TRBV19 TGTGCCAGTAGCAGCGGACTAGCGGGGGGTGATGAGCAGTTCTTC CASSSGLAGGDEQFF
TRBJ2-7 NA TRBD1 15 TRBV13 TGTGCCAGCAGCCGGGGACAGATGAGCTCCTACGAGCAGTACTTC CASSRGQMSSYEQYF
TRBJ2-5 NA TRBD2 16 TRBV29-1 TGCAGCGTTGGCCCAGCGGGGGGATCATCGCGAGAGACCCAGTACTTC CSVGPAGGSSRETQYF
TRBJ1-3 NA NA 14 TRBV6-1 TGTGCCAGCAGTTCACAGGGACCTGGAAACACCATATATTTT CASSSQGPGNTIYF
TRBJ1-2 NA NA 13 TRBV2 TGTGCCAGCAGTGTAGGGGACAACTATGGCTACACCTTC CASSVGDNYGYTF
TRBJ1-5 NA NA 13 TRBV6-1 TGTGCCAGCAGTCAGGGGATTAGTCAGCCCCAGCATTTT CASSQGISQPQHF
TRBJ2-3 NA NA 13 TRBV7-2 TGTGCCAGCAGCCCACCTAGCACAGATACGCAGTATTTT CASSPPSTDTQYF
TRBJ1-2 NA NA 16 TRBV7-2 TGTGCCAGCAGCTTAGAGGGTCCAGGGATGAACTATGGCTACACCTTC CASSLEGPGMNYGYTF
TRBJ2-6 NA NA 13 TRBV7-9 TGTGCCAGCAGCTTTAGTGGGGCCAACGTCCTGACTTTC CASSFSGANVLTF
TRBJ2-4 few NA 16 TRBV7-2 TGTGCCAGCAGCTTATTGGGGGATAAGGGCAAAAACATTCAGTACTTC CASSLLGDKGKNIQYF
TRBJ1-5 NA NA 13 TRBV30 TGTGCCTGGAGTAGGGAACGAAATCAGCCCCAGCATTTT CAWSRERNQPQHF
TRBJ2-6 NA NA 16 TRBV11-1 TGTGCCAGCAGCTTATTGGGGGGCTCTGGGGCCAACGTCCTGACTTTC CASSLLGGSGANVLTF
TRBJ1-5 NA TRBD1 13 TRBV29-1 TGCAGCGTTGCGTGGACAGGGGATCAGCCCCAGCATTTT CSVAWTGDQPQHF
TRBJ2-7 NA NA 14 TRBV6-1 TGTGCCAGCAGTGAAGCGCGGCAGGGCTACGAGCAGTACTTC CASSEARQGYEQYF
TRBJ1-1 NA TRBD1 13 TRBV29-1 TGCAGCGCCTCGGGACAGGTGAACACTGAAGCTTTCTTT CSASGQVNTEAFF
TRBJ2-5 NA NA 16 TRBV13 TGTGCCAGCAGCTCCGGAAAGAGGGGGTACCAAGAGACCCAGTACTTC CASSSGKRGYQETQYF
TRBJ1-5 NA NA 14 TRBV7-4 TGTGCCAGCAGCTTACGCGGTCAAGGCCAGCCCCAGCATTTT CASSLRGQGQPQHF
TRBJ2-2 NA TRBD1 17 TRBV23-1 TGCGCCAGGATCCGGGACAGGGGCCACGCTAACACCGGGGAGCTGTTTTTT CARIRDRGHANTGELFF
TRBJ2-3 NA NA 13 TRBV12-5 TGTGCTAGTGGTTTGAGGCCCACAGATACGCAGTATTTT CASGLRPTDTQYF
TRBJ1-2 NA NA 13 TRBV30 TGTGCCTGGTCGGACGGGAGTAACTATGGCTACACCTTC CAWSDGSNYGYTF
TRBJ2-7 once NA 13 TRBV5-1 TGCGCCAGCAGCTTTATAGGGCAAAACGAGCAGTACTTC CASSFIGQNEQYF
TRBJ2-7 NA NA 13 TRBV6-1 TGTGCCAGCAGTGAAGCAGATCTCTACGAGCAGTACTTC CASSEADLYEQYF
TRBJ2-1 NA TRBD2 17 TRBV7-3 TGTGCCAGCAGCTCCACCGGGACTAGCGGGGGGTACAATGAGCAGTTCTTC CASSSTGTSGGYNEQFF
TRBJ1-1 few NA 11 TRBV20-1 TGCAGTCCACGGAGGGGTTCGGAAGCTTTCTTT CSPRRGSEAFF
TRBJ2-7 NA NA 12 TRBV4-3 TGCGCCAGCAGCCAAGAGGGACGGGAGCAGTACTTC CASSQEGREQYF
TRBJ1-5 few NA 14 TRBV27 TGTGCCAGCAGTTTAACAGGGCGCAATCAGCCCCAGCATTTT CASSLTGRNQPQHF
TRBJ1-4 NA NA 13 TRBV30 TGTGCCTGGAGTGGACAGTTTAATGAAAAACTGTTTTTT CAWSGQFNEKLFF
TRBJ1-6 few NA 11 TRBV9 TGTGCCAGCGGCCATAATTCACCCCTCCACTTT CASGHNSPLHF
TRBJ2-4 NA NA 15 TRBV6-5 TGTGCCAGCAGTTACCTTCCTAGAGCCAAAAACATTCAGTACTTC CASSYLPRAKNIQYF
TRBJ2-1 NA NA 12 TRBV4-1 TGCGCCAGCAGCCACGTGGGAGATGAGCAGTTCTTC CASSHVGDEQFF
TRBJ2-5 once TRBD1 14 TRBV5-1 TGCGCCAGCAGCCCGACAGGGGGCTATGAGACCCAGTACTTC CASSPTGGYETQYF
TRBJ2-1 NA TRBD2 17 TRBV4-1 TGCGCCAGCAGCCTACCTACCTGGGGGGGAGCCTACAATGAGCAGTTCTTC CASSLPTWGGAYNEQFF
TRBJ2-1 few TRBD1 14 TRBV29-1 TGCAGCGTCGCCGGGACAGGGCTTTACAATGAGCAGTTCTTC CSVAGTGLYNEQFF
TRBJ2-3 NA NA 16 TRBV25-1 TGTGCCAGCAGTCCGTGGGATGGCAGAAACACAGATACGCAGTATTTT CASSPWDGRNTDTQYF
TRBJ2-5 few TRBD2 16 TRBV5-8 TGTGCCAGCAGCTTGGAAGGTGGGGGAGGGCGAGAGACCCAGTACTTC CASSLEGGGGRETQYF
TRBJ1-5 few NA 13 TRBV19 TGTGCCAGTGCGACCGGGGGGCCTCAGCCCCAGCATTTT CASATGGPQPQHF
TRBJ1-3 NA TRBD1 15 TRBV30 TGTGCCTGGACCTCGACAGGGGGTCTTGGAAACACCATATATTTT CAWTSTGGLGNTIYF
TRBJ1-2 few NA 11 TRBV5-6 TGTGCCAGCAGCTTGTACCATGGCTACACCTTC CASSLYHGYTF
TRBJ2-7 once TRBD1 12 TRBV2 TGTGCCAGCAACAGGGGCTTCGACGAGCAGTACTTC CASNRGFDEQYF
TRBJ1-2 few TRBD1 13 TRBV7-2 TGTGCCAGCAGCCGGACAGGGACGGTCGGCTACACCTTC CASSRTGTVGYTF
TRBJ2-3 NA NA 12 TRBV7-2 TGTGCCAGCACCCGGGACGCTGGTACGCAGTATTTT CASTRDAGTQYF
TRBJ1-5 few NA 14 TRBV7-9 TGTGCCAGCAGGCCTACAGGGATCAATCAGCCCCAGCATTTT CASRPTGINQPQHF
TRBJ2-7 NA TRBD1 14 TRBV27 TGTGCCAGCAGCAGGACAGGGAACACCTACGAGCAGTACTTC CASSRTGNTYEQYF
TRBJ2-4 NA NA 13 TRBV7-8 TGTGCCAGCAGCTTATCAAACAGGGAGACTCAGTACTTC CASSLSNRETQYF
TRBJ1-2 NA NA 13 TRBV29-1 TGCAGCGTTAGACGGGACAATAACTATGGCTACACCTTC CSVRRDNNYGYTF
TRBJ2-5 NA TRBD2 14 TRBV30 TGTGCCTGGAAGCCTGGAACTAGCGGCACCCCCCAGTACTTC CAWKPGTSGTPQYF
TRBJ1-5 NA NA 16 TRBV27 TGTGCCAGCAGTTTAAAGGCTGGGACTACCAATCAGCCCCAGCATTTT CASSLKAGTTNQPQHF
TRBJ1-6 NA NA 13 TRBV7-9 TGTGCCAGCAGCTTAGGACTAGGTTCACCCCTCCACTTT CASSLGLGSPLHF
TRBJ2-2 NA NA 15 TRBV10-3 TGTGCCATCAGTGAGTGGGCTCCGAACACCGGGGAGCTGTTTTTT CAISEWAPNTGELFF
TRBJ2-2 few NA 12 TRBV29-1 TGCAGCGTTGGGGGGACGGCCGGGGAGCTGTTTTTT CSVGGTAGELFF
TRBJ2-5 NA TRBD1 15 TRBV7-7 TGTGCTAGCAGCCAAGGGGGGACAGGTCGGGAGACCCAGTACTTC CASSQGGTGRETQYF
TRBJ1-2 NA NA 13 TRBV6-5 TGTGCCAGCAGTCGGGGAGCGGACTATGGCTACACCTTC CASSRGADYGYTF
TRBJ2-1 NA NA 13 TRBV5-1 TGCGCCAGCAGTCCCACCAATGACAATGAGCAGTTCTTC CASSPTNDNEQFF
TRBJ2-5 NA NA 12 TRBV30 TGTGCCTGGAGTGTACGGTTAGAGACCCAGTACTTC CAWSVRLETQYF
TRBJ2-7 NA NA 13 TRBV18 TGTGCCAGCTCAATTGGGGGTTCCTACGAGCAGTACTTC CASSIGGSYEQYF